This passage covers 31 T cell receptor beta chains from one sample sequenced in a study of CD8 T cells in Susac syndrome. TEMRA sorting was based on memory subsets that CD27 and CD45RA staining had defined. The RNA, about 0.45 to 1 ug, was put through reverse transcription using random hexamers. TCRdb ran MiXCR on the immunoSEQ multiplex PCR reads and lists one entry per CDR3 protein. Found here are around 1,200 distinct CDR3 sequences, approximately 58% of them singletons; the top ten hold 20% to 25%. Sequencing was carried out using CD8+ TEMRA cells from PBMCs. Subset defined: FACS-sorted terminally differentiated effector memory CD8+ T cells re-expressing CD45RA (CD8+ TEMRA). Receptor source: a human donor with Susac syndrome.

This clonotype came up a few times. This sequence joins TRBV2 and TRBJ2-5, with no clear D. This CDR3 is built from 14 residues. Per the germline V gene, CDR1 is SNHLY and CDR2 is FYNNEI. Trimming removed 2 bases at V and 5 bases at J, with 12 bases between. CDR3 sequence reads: CASSEIGILETQYF. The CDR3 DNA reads TGTGCCAGCAGTGAAATTGGGATCCTTGAGACCCAGTACTTC. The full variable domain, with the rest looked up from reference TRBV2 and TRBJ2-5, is EPEVTQTPSHQVTQMGQEVILRCVPISNHLYFYWYRQILGQKVEFLVSFYNNEISEKSEIFDDQFSVERPDGSNFTLKIRSTKLEDSAMYFCASSEIGILETQYFGPGTRLLVL.

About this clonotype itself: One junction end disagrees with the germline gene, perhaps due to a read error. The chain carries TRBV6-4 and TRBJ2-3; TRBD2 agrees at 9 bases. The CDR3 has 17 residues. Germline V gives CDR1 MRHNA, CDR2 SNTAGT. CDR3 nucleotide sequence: TGTGCCAGCAGTGACTCGGGGACTAGCTGGGGCACAGATACGCAGTTTTTT. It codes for CASSDSGTSWGTDTQFF.

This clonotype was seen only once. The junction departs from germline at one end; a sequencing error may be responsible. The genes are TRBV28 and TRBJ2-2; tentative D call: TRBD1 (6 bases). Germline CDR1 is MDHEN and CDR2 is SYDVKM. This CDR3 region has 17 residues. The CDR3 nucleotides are TGCGCCAGCAGTCCCATCCTCGGACAGCTAGGGGCCGGGGAGCTGTTTTTT. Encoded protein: CASSPILGQLGAGELFF.

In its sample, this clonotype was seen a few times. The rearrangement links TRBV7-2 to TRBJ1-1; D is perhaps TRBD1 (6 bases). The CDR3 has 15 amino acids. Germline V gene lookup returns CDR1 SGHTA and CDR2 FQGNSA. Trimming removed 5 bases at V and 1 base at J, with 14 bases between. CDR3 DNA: TGTGCCAGCAGCGCGCCGGGACATAAGAACACTGAAGCTTTCTTT. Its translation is CASSAPGHKNTEAFF.

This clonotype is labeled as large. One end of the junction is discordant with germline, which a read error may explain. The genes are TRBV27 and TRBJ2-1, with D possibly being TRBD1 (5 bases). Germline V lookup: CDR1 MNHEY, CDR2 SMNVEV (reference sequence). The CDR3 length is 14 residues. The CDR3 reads CASSLSGNSNEQFF. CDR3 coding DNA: TGTGCCAGCAGTCTATCAGGGAACTCCAATGAGCAGTTCTTC.

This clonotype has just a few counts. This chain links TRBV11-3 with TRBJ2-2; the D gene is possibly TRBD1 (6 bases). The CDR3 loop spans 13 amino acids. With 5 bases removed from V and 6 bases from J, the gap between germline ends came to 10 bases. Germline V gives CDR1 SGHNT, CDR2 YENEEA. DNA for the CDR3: TGTGCCAGCAGCCTACAGGGAGCCGGGGAGCTGTTTTTT. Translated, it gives CASSLQGAGELFF. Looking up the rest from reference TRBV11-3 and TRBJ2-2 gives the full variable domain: EAGVVQSPRYKIIEKKQPVAFWCNPISGHNTLYWYLQNLGQGPELLIRYENEEAVDDSQLPKDRFSAERLKGVDSTLKIQPAELGDSAVYLCASSLQGAGELFFGEGSRLTVL.

DNA for the CDR3: TGTGCCAGCAGCCTGTTCCTTCCCATTGTCATGCAAGATACGCAGTATTTT. This translates into CASSLFLPIVMQDTQYF. The rearrangement joins TRBV3-1 to TRBJ2-3; D unclear. Germline CDR1 LGHDT, CDR2 YNNKEL (reference sequence). Trimming took off 4 bases at V and 5 bases at J, with 22 bases between the two ends. The CDR3 extends over 17 amino acids.

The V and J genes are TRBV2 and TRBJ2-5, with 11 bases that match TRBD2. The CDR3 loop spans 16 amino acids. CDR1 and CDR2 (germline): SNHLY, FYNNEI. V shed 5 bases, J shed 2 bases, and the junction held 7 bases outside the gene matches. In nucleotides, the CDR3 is TGTGCCAGCAGTTCCGGGACTAGCGGATTACAAGAGACCCAGTACTTC. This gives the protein CASSSGTSGLQETQYF.

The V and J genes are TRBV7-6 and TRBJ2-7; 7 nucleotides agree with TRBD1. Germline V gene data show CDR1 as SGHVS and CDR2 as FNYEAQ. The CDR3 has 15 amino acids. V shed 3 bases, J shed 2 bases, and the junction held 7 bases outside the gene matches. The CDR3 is CASSFGTVLTYEQYF. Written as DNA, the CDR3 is TGTGCCAGCAGCTTTGGGACAGTTTTAACCTACGAGCAGTACTTC. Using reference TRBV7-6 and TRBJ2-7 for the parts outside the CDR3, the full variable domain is GAGVSQSPRYKVTKRGQDVALRCDPISGHVSLYWYRQALGQGPEFLTYFNYEAQQDKSGLPNDRFSAERPEGSISTLTIQRTEQRDSAMYRCASSFGTVLTYEQYFGPGTRLTVT.

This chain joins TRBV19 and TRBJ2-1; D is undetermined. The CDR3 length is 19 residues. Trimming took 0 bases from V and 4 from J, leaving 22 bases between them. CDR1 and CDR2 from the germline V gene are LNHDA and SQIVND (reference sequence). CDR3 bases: TGTGCCAGTAGTATAGATGCCCATAAGAATAGGTTGGGATACAATGAGCAGTTCTTC. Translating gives CASSIDAHKNRLGYNEQFF. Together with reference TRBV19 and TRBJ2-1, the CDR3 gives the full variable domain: DGGITQSPKYLFRKEGQNVTLSCEQNLNHDAMYWYRQDPGQGLRLIYYSQIVNDFQKGDIAEGYSVSREKKESFPLTVTSAQKNPTAFYLCASSIDAHKNRLGYNEQFFGPGTRLTVL.

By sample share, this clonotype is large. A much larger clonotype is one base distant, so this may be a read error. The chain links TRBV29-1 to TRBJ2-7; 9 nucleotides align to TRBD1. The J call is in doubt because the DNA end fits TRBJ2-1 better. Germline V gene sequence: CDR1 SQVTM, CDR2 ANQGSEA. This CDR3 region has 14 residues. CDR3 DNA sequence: TGCAGCGTTGTCGGGACAGGGTTCTCCTACGAGCAGTTCTTC. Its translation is CSVVGTGFSYEQFF.

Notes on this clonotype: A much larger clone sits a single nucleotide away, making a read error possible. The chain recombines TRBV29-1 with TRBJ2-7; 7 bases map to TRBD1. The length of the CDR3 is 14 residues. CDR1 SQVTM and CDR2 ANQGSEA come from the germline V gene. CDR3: CCVVGTVFSYEQYF. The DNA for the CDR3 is TGCTGCGTTGTCGGGACAGTGTTCTCCTACGAGCAGTACTTC.

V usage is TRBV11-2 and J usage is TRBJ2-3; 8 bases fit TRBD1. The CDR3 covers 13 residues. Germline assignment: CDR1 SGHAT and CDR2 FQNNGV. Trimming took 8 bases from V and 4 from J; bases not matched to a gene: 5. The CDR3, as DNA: TGTGCCAGCGGTCTACAGGGGGCAGATACGCAGTATTTT. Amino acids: CASGLQGADTQYF.

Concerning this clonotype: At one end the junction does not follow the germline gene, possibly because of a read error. CDR3 loop: CARSQGEVAGGSYEQYF. The CDR3 coding sequence is TGTGCCAGGAGCCAAGGGGAAGTAGCGGGGGGATCCTACGAGCAGTACTTC. This chain connects TRBV14 to TRBJ2-7; 10 bases fit TRBD2. CDR1 SGHDN and CDR2 FVKESK come from the germline V gene. CDR3 size: 17 residues.

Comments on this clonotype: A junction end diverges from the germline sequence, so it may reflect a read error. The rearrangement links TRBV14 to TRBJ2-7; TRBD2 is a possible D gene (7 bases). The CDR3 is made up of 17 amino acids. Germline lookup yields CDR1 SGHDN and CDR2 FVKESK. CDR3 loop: CARSQGELGGGSYEQYF. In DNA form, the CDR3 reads TGTGCCCGCAGCCAAGGGGAACTAGGGGGGGGATCCTACGAGCAGTACTTC.

The CDR3 loop is CASSFKGYEQYF. In DNA, the CDR3 is TGTGCCAGCAGTTTTAAGGGTTACGAGCAGTACTTC. This chain connects TRBV12-3 or TRBV12-4 to TRBJ2-7; D not certain. CDR3 length equals 12 residues. Trimming took off 3 bases at V and 4 bases at J, with 7 bases between the two ends.

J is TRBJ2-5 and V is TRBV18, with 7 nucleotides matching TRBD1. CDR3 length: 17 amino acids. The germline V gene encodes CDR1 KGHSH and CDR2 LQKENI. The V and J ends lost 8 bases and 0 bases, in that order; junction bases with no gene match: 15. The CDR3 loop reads CASTRTEGALYQETQYF. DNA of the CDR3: TGTGCCAGCACACGGACAGAGGGGGCCTTATACCAAGAGACCCAGTACTTC.

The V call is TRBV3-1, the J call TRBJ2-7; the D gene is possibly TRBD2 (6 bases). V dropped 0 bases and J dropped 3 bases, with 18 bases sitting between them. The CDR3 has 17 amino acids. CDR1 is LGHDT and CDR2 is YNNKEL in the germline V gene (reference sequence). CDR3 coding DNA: TGTGCCAGCAGCCAAGATTTCGGGGGTCAAGCGGGCTACGAGCAGTACTTC. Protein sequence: CASSQDFGGQAGYEQYF.

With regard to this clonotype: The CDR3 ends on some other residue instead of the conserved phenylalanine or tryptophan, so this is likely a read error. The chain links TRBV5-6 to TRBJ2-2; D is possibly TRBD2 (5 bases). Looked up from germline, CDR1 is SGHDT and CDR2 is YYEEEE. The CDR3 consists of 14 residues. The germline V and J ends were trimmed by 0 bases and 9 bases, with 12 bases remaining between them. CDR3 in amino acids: CASSLGGSSWELFL. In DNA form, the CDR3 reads TGTGCCAGCAGCTTGGGAGGGTCAAGCTGGGAGCTGTTTCTT.

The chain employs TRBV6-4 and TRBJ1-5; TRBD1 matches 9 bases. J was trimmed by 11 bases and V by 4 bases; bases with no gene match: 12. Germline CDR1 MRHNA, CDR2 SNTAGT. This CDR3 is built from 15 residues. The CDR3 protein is CASSGQGVKQSAQHF. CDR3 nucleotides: TGTGCCAGCAGTGGACAGGGGGTTAAGCAATCAGCCCAGCATTTT.

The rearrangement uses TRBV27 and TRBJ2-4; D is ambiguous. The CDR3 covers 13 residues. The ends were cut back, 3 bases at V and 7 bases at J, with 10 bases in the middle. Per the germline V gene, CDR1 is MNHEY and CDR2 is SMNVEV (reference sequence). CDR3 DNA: TGTGCCAGCAGTTTCGGATCGACCAACATTCAGTACTTC. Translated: CASSFGSTNIQYF.

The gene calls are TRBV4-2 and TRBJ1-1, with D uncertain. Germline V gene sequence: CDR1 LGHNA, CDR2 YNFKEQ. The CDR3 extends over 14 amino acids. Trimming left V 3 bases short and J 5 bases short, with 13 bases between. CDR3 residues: CASSQQDWRTEAFF. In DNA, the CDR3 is TGTGCCAGCAGCCAGCAGGATTGGCGGACTGAAGCTTTCTTT.

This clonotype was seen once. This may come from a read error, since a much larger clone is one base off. The CDR3 DNA reads as TGTGCCAGCAGCTGGACAGGGAACACTGAAGCTTTCTTT. The encoded protein is CASSWTGNTEAFF. The genes are TRBV28 and TRBJ1-1; 7 bases are a match to TRBD1. V was clipped by 6 bases and J by 1 base; unmatched bases: 2. CDR1 is MDHEN, CDR2 SYDVKM, per germline. The CDR3 is made up of 13 amino acids. The full variable domain, rest sourced from reference TRBV28 and TRBJ1-1, is DVKVTQSSRYLVKRTGEKVFLECVQDMDHENMFWYRQDPGLGLRLIYFSYDVKMKEKGDIPEGYSVSREKKERFSLILESASTNQTSMYLCASSWTGNTEAFFGQGTRLTVV.

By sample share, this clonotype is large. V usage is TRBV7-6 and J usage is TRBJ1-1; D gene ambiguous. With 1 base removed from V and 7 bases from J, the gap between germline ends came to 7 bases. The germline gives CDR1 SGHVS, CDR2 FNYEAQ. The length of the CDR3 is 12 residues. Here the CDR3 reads CASSLGGSEAFF. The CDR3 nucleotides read TGTGCCAGCAGCTTAGGGGGAAGTGAAGCTTTCTTT. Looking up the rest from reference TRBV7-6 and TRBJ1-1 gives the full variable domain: GAGVSQSPRYKVTKRGQDVALRCDPISGHVSLYWYRQALGQGPEFLTYFNYEAQQDKSGLPNDRFSAERPEGSISTLTIQRTEQRDSAMYRCASSLGGSEAFFGQGTRLTVV.

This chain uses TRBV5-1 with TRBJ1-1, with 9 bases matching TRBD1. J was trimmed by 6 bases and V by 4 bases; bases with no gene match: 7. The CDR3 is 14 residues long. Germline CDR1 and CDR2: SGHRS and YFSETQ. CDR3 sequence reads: CASSPGQGYPEAFF. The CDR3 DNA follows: TGCGCCAGCAGCCCCGGACAGGGGTACCCTGAAGCTTTCTTT. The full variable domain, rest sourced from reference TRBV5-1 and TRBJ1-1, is KAGVTQTPRYLIKTRGQQVTLSCSPISGHRSVSWYQQTPGQGLQFLFEYFSETQRNKGNFPGRFSGRQFSNSRSEMNVSTLELGDSALYLCASSPGQGYPEAFFGQGTRLTVV.

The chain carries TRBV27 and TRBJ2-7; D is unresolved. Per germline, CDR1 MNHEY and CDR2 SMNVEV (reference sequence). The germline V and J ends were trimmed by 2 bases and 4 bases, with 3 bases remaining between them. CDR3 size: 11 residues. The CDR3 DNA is TGTGCCAGCAGTTTAAGATACGAGCAGTACTTC. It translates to CASSLRYEQYF.

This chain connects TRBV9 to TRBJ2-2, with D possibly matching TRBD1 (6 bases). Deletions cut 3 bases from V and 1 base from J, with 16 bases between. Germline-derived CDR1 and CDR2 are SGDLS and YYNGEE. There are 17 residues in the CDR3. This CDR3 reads CASSGTRARGNTGELFF. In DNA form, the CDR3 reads TGTGCCAGCAGCGGTACTCGGGCCAGGGGGAACACCGGGGAGCTGTTTTTT.

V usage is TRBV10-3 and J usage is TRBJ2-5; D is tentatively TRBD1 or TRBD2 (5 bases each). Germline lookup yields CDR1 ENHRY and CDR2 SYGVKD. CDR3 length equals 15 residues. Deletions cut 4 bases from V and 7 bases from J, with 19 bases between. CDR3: CAISGPEGAGGTQYF. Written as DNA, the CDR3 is TGTGCCATCAGTGGTCCCGAGGGAGCTGGGGGGACCCAGTACTTC.

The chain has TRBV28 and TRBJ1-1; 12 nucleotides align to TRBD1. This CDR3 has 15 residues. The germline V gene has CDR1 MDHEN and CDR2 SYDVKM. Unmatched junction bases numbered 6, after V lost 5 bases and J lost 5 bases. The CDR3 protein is CASSRRDRGRTEAFF. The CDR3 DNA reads TGTGCCAGCAGTAGGCGGGACAGGGGGCGGACTGAAGCTTTCTTT.

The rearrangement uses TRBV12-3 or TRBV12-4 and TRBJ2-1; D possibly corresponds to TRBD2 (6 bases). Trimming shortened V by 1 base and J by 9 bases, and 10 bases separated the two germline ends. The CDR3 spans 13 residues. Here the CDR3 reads CASSLDGGSEQFF. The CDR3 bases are TGTGCCAGCAGTTTAGACGGGGGAAGTGAGCAGTTCTTC.

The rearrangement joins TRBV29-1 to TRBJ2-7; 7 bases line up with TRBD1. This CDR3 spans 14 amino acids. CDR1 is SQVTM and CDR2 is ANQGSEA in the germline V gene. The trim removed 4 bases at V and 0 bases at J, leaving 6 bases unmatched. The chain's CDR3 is CSVVWTGFSYEQYF. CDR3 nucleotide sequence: TGCAGCGTTGTCTGGACAGGTTTCTCCTACGAGCAGTACTTC.